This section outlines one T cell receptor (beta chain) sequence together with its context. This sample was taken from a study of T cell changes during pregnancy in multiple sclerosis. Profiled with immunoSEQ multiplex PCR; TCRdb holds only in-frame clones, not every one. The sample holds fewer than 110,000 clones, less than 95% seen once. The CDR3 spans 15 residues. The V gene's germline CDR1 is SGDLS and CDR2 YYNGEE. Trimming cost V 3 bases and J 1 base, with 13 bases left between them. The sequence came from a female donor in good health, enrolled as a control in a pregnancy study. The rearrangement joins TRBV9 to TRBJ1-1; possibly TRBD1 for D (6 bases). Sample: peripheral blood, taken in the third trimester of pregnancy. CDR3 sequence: CASSEGDRGNTEAFF. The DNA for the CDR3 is TGTGCCAGCAGCGAGGGGGACCGGGGGAACACTGAAGCTTTCTTT.